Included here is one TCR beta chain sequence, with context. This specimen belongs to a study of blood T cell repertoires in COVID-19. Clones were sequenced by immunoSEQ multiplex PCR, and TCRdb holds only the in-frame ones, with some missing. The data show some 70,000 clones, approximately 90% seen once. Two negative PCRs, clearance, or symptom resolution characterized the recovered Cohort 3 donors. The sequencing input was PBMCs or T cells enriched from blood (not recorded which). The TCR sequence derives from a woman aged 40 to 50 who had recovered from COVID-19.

CDR3 DNA: TGCGCCAGCAGCCAAGATTCCGCGGGGCGCACTGAAGCTTTCTTT. Protein sequence: CASSQDSAGRTEAFF. The chain combines TRBV4-1 with TRBJ1-1; a weak D match, TRBD1 (5 bases). In germline, CDR1 is MGHRA, CDR2 YSYEKL. The CDR3 length is 15 residues. V was clipped by 0 bases and J by 4 bases, with 12 bases between them.